Only one count was recorded for the clone carrying this TCR beta chain. This sample is drawn from a study of CD8+CD57+ T cells in acquired aplastic anemia. Investigators profiled TCR beta VDJ and CDR3 from genomic DNA template. A single record per CDR3 protein comes from TCRdb applying MiXCR to the reads. The sample consists of over 150,000 distinct CDR3 sequences, around 45% of them appearing once. Per the germline V gene, CDR1 is KGHDR and CDR2 is SFDVKD. The V end was cut by 11 bases, the J end by 2 bases, with 13 bases between. CDR3 length: 13 amino acids. The clonotype comes from a human donor in good health. The chain is built from TRBV24-1 and TRBJ2-3; no reliable D call. The sample comprised sorted CD4+, CD8+, or CD8+CD57+ T cells (not recorded which) from PBMCs. The CDR3 loop is CAIGDGYTDTQYF. In DNA, the CDR3 is TGTGCCATTGGTGACGGATACACAGATACGCAGTATTTT.